This T cell receptor beta chain came from a study of cytomegalovirus exposure and HLA in healthy donors. Overall study results and limits: The study reported that TCR beta sequences accurately predicted HLA-A and HLA-B alleles in most subjects. Several V segments, TRBV6-2 and TRBV6-3 among them, could not be told apart and were dropped. What was likely a sequencing artifact was a cluster of highly shared sequence variants.

The PCR contained 60 Vbeta and 13 Jbeta primers. The table came from immunoSEQ multiplex PCR; TCRdb's copy has only in-frame clones and leaves some out. This sample has 160,000 or so clones, with about four fifths found just once. This clone was counted a few times. Its cognate antigen is unknown. The CDR3 extends over 14 amino acids. Between the trimmed V and J ends, which lost 5 bases and 5 bases, there was a span of 16 bases. CDR1 is SGHNT, CDR2 YYREEE, per germline (reference sequence). What was sequenced was PBMCs. This chain uses TRBV5-4 with TRBJ1-1; D remains unclear. The sequence was obtained from a woman between 45 and 65 years old in good health and CMV-seronegative. CDR3 bases: TGTGCCAGCAGTTCTGGGGTTGGAGGGACTGAAGCTTTCTTT. Residues: CASSSGVGGTEAFF.